This T cell receptor (beta chain) was sequenced for a study of CD8 T cells in ankylosing spondylitis. Points from the study as a whole: There was reportedly significant enrichment of clones that were disease-linked in matched ankylosing spondylitis synovial fluid. Blood from ankylosing spondylitis patients appeared to carry a characteristic roughly eight-variant TCR beta motif.

The CDR3 length is 13 residues. V gave up 5 bases and J gave up 5 bases; unmatched junction bases: 3. Germline CDR1 is ENHRY and CDR2 is SYGVKD. Turning to this clonotype: Its antigen is unknown.

Each CDR3 protein is one row after TCRdb ran MiXCR on the 5' RACE reads. The data hold a few hundred thousand distinct CDR3 sequences, with approximately 8.2% observed a single time. The chain is built from TRBV10-3 and TRBJ2-1; 7 bases map to TRBD2. The clonotype comes from a male donor with ankylosing spondylitis. Sequenced material: blood, either unsorted or a sorted T cell fraction (not recorded which). The CDR3, as DNA: TGTGCCATCAGTCCTGGACTAGACAATGAGCAGTTCTTC. Its protein is CAISPGLDNEQFF.